The T cell receptor (beta chain) under discussion was sequenced for a study of PD-1 blockade in classical Hodgkin lymphoma. No patient escaped relapse after autologous stem cell transplantation, and brentuximab vedotin exposure varied. CDR1 and CDR2 (germline): SGHTA, FQGNSA. V lost 1 base to trimming and J lost 3 bases, with 16 bases between them. CDR3 size: 17 residues. Details on this clone: The antigen is undetermined.

The method was immunoSEQ multiplex PCR; TCRdb's version includes in-frame clones alone and lacks a portion of them. The table includes some 100,000 clones, roughly 89% detected once. Findings of the study overall: Complete responders showed a baseline diversity that resembled the diversity of newly diagnosed patients.

The V call is TRBV7-2, the J call TRBJ1-3; D might be TRBD1 (6 bases). Sequenced here: peripheral blood mononuclear cells (PBMCs), sampled before the second cycle of nivolumab. This TCR came from a human donor with classical Hodgkin lymphoma. CDR3 nucleotides: TGTGCCAGCAGCTTAGTGGGAGGGGGTCTAGGTGGAAACACCATATATTTT. Its translation is CASSLVGGGLGGNTIYF.